These 3 T cell receptor beta chains share one sample of origin, sequenced in a study of shared clonotypes between healthy human individuals. Clones were sequenced by immunoSEQ multiplex PCR, and TCRdb holds only the in-frame ones, with some missing. In the table there are some 1 million clones, 75% of which are singletons. Sequencing was carried out using memory CD4+ T cells sorted from blood. Subset in this sample: CD45RA-negative fraction. The receptors shown here come from a man aged 18 to 30 in good health.

V usage is TRBV5-6 and J usage is TRBJ2-4; D is unresolved. Trimming pared 4 bases from V and 0 bases from J, leaving 14 bases between. This CDR3 spans 16 amino acids. CDR1 and CDR2 (germline): SGHDT, YYEEEE. This CDR3 reads CASSLGSALAKNIQYF. The CDR3 nucleotides read TGTGCCAGCAGCCTTGGCAGCGCACTAGCCAAAAACATTCAGTACTTC. Supplemented by reference TRBV5-6 and TRBJ2-4, the full variable domain reads DAGVTQSPTHLIKTRGQQVTLRCSPKSGHDTVSWYQQALGQGPQFIFQYYEEEERQRGNFPDRFSGHQFPNYSSELNVNALLLGDSALYLCASSLGSALAKNIQYFGAGTRLSVL.

The chain has TRBV18 and TRBJ2-3; no firm D call. V was cut by 4 bases and J by 0 bases, with 14 bases left in between. The CDR3 spans 16 residues. Germline V lookup: CDR1 KGHSH, CDR2 LQKENI. In DNA form, the CDR3 reads TGTGCCAGCTCACATAGCTCCCCGGACAGCACAGATACGCAGTATTTT. It codes for CASSHSSPDSTDTQYF.

This chain uses TRBV5-6 with TRBJ2-1; the D is unclear. Trimming removed 5 bases from V and 2 bases from J, with 8 bases in between. CDR1 SGHDT and CDR2 YYEEEE come from the germline V gene. This CDR3 contains 13 residues. The CDR3 here is CASSRPPYNEQFF. As DNA, the CDR3 is TGTGCCAGCAGTCGGCCCCCCTACAATGAGCAGTTCTTC.